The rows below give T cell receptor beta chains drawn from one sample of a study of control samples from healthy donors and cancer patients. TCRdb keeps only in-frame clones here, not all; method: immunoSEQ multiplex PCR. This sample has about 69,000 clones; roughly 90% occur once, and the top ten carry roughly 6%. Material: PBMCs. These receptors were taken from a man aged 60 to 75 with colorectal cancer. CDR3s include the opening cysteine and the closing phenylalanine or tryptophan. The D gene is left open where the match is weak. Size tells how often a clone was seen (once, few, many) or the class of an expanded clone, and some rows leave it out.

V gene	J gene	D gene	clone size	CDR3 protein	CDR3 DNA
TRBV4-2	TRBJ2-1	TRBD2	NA	CASSPHGGRGGRDEQFF	TGTGCCAGCAGCCCCCACGGGGGGCGGGGGGGCAGGGATGAGCAGTTCTTC
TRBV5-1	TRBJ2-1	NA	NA	CATSEEGSYNEQFF	TGCGCCACGTCCGAAGAGGGTTCCTACAATGAGCAGTTCTTC
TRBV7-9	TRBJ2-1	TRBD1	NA	CASTQLTGYNEQFF	TGTGCCAGCACCCAGCTGACAGGGTACAATGAGCAGTTCTTC
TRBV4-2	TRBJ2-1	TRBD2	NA	CASSQGSSGGNNEQFF	TGTGCCAGCAGCCAAGGTAGTAGCGGGGGGAACAATGAGCAGTTCTTC
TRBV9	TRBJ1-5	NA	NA	CASTAMTGQVGQPQHF	TGTGCCAGCACCGCAATGACAGGCCAGGTGGGGCAGCCCCAGCATTTT
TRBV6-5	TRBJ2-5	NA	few	CASSYSQTSQETQYF	TGTGCCAGCAGTTACTCGCAGACTAGCCAAGAGACCCAGTACTTC
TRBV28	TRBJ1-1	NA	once	CASISPPGRMNTEAFF	TGTGCCAGCATATCGCCACCAGGACGGATGAACACTGAAGCTTTCTTT
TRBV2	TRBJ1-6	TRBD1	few	CASSEFSPGGNSPLHF	TGTGCCAGCAGTGAATTCTCCCCAGGGGGCAATTCACCCCTCCACTTT
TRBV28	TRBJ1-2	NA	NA	CASSPQRSGYTF	TGTGCCAGCAGTCCCCAGCGGAGTGGCTACACCTTC
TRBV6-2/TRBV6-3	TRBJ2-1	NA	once	CASSFGWYEQFF	TGTGCCAGCAGTTTCGGGTGGTATGAGCAGTTCTTC
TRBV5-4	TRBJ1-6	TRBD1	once	CASSLQGSLAPLHF	TGTGCCAGCAGCTTACAGGGGAGCCTTGCACCCCTCCACTTT
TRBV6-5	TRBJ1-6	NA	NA	CASSYSRSRAGSPLHF	TGTGCCAGCAGTTACTCAAGGTCCAGGGCTGGTTCACCCCTCCACTTT
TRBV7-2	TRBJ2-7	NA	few	CASSFWGRGSAYEQYF	TGTGCCAGCAGCTTTTGGGGCAGGGGATCGGCTTACGAGCAGTACTTC
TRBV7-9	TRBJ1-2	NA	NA	CASIEGLHGYTF	TGTGCCAGCATCGAAGGTCTCCATGGCTACACCTTC
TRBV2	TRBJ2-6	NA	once	CASSDPRTGANVLTF	TGTGCCAGCAGTGACCCGAGAACCGGGGCCAACGTCCTGACTTTC
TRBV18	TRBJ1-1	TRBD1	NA	CASSQGTGAYTEAFF	TGTGCCAGCTCACAGGGGACAGGGGCATACACTGAAGCTTTCTTT
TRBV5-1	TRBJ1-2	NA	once	CASSERAGVTNYGYTF	TGCGCCAGCAGCGAGCGAGCAGGGGTGACTAACTATGGCTACACCTTC
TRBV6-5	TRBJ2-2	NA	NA	CASSYALGRGGELFF	TGTGCCAGCAGTTACGCGCTGGGGCGAGGCGGGGAGCTGTTTTTT
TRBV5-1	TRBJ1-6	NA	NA	CASSSFPQESSYNSPLHF	TGCGCCAGCAGCTCCTTTCCTCAGGAAAGCTCCTATAATTCACCCCTCCACTTT
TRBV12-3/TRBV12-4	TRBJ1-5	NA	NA	CASSTGSQPQHF	TGTGCCAGCAGTACAGGGAGCCAGCCCCAGCATTTT